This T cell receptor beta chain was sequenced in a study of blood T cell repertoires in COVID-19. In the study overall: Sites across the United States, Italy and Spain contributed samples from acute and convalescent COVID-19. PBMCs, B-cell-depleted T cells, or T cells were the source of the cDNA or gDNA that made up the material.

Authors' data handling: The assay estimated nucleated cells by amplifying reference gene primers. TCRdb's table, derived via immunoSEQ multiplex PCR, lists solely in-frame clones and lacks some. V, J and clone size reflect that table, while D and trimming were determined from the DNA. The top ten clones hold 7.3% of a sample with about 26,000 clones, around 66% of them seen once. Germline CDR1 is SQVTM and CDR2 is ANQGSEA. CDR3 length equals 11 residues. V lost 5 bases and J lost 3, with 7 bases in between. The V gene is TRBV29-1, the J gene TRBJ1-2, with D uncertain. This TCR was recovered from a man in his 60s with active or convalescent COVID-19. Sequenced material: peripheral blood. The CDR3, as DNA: TGCAGCGTTCAGTCTTACTATGGCTACACCTTC. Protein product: CSVQSYYGYTF.